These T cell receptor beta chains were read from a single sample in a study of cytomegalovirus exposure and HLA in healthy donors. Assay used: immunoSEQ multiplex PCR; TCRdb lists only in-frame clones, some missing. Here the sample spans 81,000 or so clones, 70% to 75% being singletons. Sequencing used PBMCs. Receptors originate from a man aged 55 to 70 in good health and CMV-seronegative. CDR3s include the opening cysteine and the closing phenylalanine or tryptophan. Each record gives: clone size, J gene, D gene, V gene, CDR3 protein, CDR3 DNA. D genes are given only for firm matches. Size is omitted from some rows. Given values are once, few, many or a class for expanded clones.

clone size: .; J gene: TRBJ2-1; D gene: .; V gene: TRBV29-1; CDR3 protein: CSVEKGSQGEQFF; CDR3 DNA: TGCAGCGTTGAAAAGGGCAGCCAGGGTGAGCAGTTCTTC
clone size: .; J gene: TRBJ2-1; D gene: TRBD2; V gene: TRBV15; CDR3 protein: CATSPLLADNEQFF; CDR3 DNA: TGTGCCACCAGCCCCTTACTAGCGGACAATGAGCAGTTCTTC
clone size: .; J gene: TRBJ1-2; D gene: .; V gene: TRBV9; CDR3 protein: CASSAQTENYGYTF; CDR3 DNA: TGTGCCAGCAGCGCCCAGACGGAGAACTATGGCTACACCTTC
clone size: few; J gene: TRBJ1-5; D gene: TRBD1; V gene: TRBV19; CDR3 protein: CASSTDSGGLRNQPQHF; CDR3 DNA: TGTGCCAGTAGTACAGATTCAGGGGGGCTAAGGAATCAGCCCCAGCATTTT
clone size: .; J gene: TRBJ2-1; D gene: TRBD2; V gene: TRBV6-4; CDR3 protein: CASSSQRGKYNEQFF; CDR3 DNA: TGTGCCAGCAGTTCCCAGCGGGGGAAGTACAATGAGCAGTTCTTC
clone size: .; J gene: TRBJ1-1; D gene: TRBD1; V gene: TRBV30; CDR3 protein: CAWSRTGEWGEAFF; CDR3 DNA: TGTGCCTGGAGCCGGACAGGGGAGTGGGGCGAAGCTTTCTTT
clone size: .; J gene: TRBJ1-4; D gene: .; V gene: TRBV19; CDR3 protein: CASSGYRQGDEKLFF; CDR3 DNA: TGTGCCAGTAGTGGATACAGGCAAGGGGATGAAAAACTGTTTTTT
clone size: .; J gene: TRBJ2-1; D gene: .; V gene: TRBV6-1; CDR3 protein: CASTLEPYYNEQFF; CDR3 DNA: TGTGCCAGCACCTTGGAGCCCTATTACAATGAGCAGTTCTTC
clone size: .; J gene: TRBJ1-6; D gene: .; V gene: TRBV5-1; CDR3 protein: CASSLSQGLASGSPLHF; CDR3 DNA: TGCGCCAGCAGCTTGTCGCAGGGGTTAGCCAGTGGTTCACCCCTCCACTTT
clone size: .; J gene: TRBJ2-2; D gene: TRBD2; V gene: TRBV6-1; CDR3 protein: CASGLAGGGGELFF; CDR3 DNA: TGTGCCAGCGGACTAGCGGGGGGCGGCGGGGAGCTGTTTTTT
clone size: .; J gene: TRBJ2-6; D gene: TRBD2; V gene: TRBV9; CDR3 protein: CASSESGAGANVLTF; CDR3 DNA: TGTGCCAGCAGCGAGAGCGGGGCTGGGGCCAACGTCCTGACTTTC
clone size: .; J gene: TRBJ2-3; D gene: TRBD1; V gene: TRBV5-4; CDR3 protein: CASSRQGLRTDTQYF; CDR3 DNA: TGTGCCAGCAGCCGACAGGGATTACGGACAGATACGCAGTATTTT
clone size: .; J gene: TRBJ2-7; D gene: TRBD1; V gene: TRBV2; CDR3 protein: CASSPDRDSYEQYF; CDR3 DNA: TGTGCCAGCAGTCCGGACAGGGACTCCTACGAGCAGTACTTC
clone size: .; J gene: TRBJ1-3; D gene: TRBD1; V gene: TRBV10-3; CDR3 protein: CAIRGQGSASGNTIYF; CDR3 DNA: TGTGCCATCAGGGGACAGGGGTCGGCGTCTGGAAACACCATATATTTT
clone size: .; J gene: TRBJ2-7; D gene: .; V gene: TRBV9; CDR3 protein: CASSVVSYEQYF; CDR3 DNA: TGTGCCAGCAGCGTAGTATCCTACGAGCAGTACTTC
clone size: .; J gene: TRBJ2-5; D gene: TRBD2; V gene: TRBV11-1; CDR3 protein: CASSPGTSGPLQETQYF; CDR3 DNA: TGTGCCAGCAGCCCCGGGACTAGCGGGCCACTCCAAGAGACCCAGTACTTC
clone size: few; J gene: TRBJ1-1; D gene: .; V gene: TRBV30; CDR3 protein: CAWSDNTLINREPVQNTEAFF; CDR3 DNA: TGTGCCTGGAGTGACAACACCCTAATTAACAGGGAGCCAGTACAGAACACTGAAGCTTTCTTT
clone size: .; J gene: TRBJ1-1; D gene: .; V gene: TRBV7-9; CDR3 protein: CSSSPSMRAALNTEAFF; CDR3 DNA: TGTTCCAGCAGCCCTTCAATGCGGGCGGCGTTGAACACTGAAGCTTTCTTT
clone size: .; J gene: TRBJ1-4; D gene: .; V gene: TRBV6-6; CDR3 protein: CASSYSQNPGYEKLFF; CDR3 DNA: TGTGCCAGCAGTTACTCGCAGAACCCAGGGTATGAAAAACTGTTTTTT
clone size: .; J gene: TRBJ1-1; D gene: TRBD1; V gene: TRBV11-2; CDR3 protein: CASSRGAGGETFF; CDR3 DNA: TGTGCCAGCAGTCGAGGGGCAGGGGGCGAAACTTTCTTT
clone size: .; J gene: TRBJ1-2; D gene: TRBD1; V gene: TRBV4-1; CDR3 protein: CASSHPGTGIYSYTF; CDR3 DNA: TGCGCCAGCAGCCACCCCGGGACAGGGATATATAGCTACACCTTC
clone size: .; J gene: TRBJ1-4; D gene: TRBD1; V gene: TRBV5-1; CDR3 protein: CASRSERQGRNEKLFF; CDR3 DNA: TGCGCCAGCAGGTCCGAACGACAGGGGAGGAATGAAAAACTGTTTTTT
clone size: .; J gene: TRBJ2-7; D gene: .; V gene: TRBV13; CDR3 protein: CASSSRLGGQYF; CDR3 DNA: TGTGCCAGCAGCTCCAGGCTGGGGGGGCAGTACTTC
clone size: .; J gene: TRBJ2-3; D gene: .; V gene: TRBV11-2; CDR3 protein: CASSLGLTDTQYF; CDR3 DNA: TGTGCCAGCAGCTTAGGACTCACAGATACGCAGTATTTT
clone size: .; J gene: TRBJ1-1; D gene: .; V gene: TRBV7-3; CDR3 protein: CASSPAGPNTEAFF; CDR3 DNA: TGTGCCAGCAGCCCCGCGGGACCCAACACTGAAGCTTTCTTT
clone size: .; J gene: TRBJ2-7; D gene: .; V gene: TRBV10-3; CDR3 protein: CAISESPSQGPEQYF; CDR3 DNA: TGTGCCATCAGTGAGTCGCCGTCACAGGGACCCGAGCAGTACTTC
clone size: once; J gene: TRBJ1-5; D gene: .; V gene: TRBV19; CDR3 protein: CASSRAGGSNQPQHF; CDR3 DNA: TGTGCCAGTAGTCGGGCCGGCGGGAGCAATCAGCCCCAGCATTTT
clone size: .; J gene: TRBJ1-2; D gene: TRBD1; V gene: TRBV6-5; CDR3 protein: CASRRQGDYGYTF; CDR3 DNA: TGTGCCAGCAGAAGACAGGGGGACTATGGCTACACCTTC
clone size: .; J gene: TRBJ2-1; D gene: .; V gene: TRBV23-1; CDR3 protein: CASSRWGRGPYNEQFF; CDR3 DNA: TGCGCCAGCAGTCGGTGGGGAAGGGGTCCCTACAATGAGCAGTTCTTC
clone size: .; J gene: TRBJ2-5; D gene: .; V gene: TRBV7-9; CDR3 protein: CASSPTGTPETQYF; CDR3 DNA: TGTGCCAGCAGCCCGACCGGGACTCCTGAGACCCAGTACTTC
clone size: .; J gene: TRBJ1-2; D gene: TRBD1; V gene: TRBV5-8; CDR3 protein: CASSLERGRGRYGYTF; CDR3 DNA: TGTGCCAGCAGCTTGGAGAGGGGGCGCGGGAGGTATGGCTACACCTTC
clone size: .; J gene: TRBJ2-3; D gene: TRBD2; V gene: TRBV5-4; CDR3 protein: CASSGKRGPDTQYF; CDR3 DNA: TGTGCCAGCAGCGGAAAGCGGGGCCCAGATACGCAGTATTTT
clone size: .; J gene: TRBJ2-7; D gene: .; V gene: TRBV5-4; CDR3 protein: CASSLGQFYEQYF; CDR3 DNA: TGTGCCAGCAGCCTCGGACAGTTCTACGAGCAGTACTTC
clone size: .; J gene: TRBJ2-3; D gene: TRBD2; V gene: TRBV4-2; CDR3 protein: CASSQDWEGWADTQYF; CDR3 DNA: TGTGCCAGCAGCCAAGATTGGGAGGGATGGGCAGATACGCAGTATTTT
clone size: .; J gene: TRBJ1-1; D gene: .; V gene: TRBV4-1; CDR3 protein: CASRLSPLIDTEAFF; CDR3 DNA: TGCGCCAGCAGACTATCCCCTCTCATAGACACTGAAGCTTTCTTT
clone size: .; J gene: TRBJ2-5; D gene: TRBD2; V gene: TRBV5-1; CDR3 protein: CASSLETSLGETQYF; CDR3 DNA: TGTGCCAGCAGCTTGGAGACTAGCTTGGGGGAGACCCAGTACTTC
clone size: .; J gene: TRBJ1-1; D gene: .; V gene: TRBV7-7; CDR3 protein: CASSFTANTEAFF; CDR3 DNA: TGTGCCAGCAGCTTTACAGCGAACACTGAAGCTTTCTTT
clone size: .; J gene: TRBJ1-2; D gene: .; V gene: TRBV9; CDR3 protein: CASSDRVYGYTF; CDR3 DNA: TGTGCCAGCAGCGACAGGGTTTATGGCTACACCTTC
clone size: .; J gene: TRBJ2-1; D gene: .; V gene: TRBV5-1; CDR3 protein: CASSLGGIEQFF; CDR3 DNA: TGCGCCAGCAGCTTGGGCGGGATTGAGCAGTTCTTC
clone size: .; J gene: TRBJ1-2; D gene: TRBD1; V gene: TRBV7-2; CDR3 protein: CASPNSPGGWGYTF; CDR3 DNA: TGTGCCAGCCCCAATAGCCCAGGGGGCTGGGGCTACACCTTC
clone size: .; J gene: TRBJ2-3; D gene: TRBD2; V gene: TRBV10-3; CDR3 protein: CAISERAGDTDTQYF; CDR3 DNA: TGTGCCATCAGTGAGAGGGCGGGGGACACAGATACGCAGTATTTT
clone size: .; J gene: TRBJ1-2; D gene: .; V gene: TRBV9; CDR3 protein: CASSGDWGRRNYGYTF; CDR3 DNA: TGTGCCAGCAGCGGCGATTGGGGGCGGAGGAACTATGGCTACACCTTC
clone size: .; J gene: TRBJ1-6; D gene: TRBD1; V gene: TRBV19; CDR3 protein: CASSGIQQGVSSYNSPLHF; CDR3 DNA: TGTGCCAGTAGTGGAATCCAACAGGGGGTGAGCTCCTATAATTCACCCCTCCACTTT
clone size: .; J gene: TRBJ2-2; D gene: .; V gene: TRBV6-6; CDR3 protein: CASSYSFEGTGELFF; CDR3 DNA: TGTGCCAGCAGTTACTCGTTCGAGGGCACCGGGGAGCTGTTTTTT
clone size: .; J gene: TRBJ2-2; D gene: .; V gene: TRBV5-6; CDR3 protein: CASSGVGGTGELFF; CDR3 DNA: TGTGCCAGCAGCGGGGTCGGGGGCACCGGGGAGCTGTTTTTT
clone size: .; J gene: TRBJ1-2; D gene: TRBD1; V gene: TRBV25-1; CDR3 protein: CASSDQDRGGYGYTF; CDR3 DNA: TGTGCCAGCAGTGACCAGGACAGGGGTGGCTATGGCTACACCTTC
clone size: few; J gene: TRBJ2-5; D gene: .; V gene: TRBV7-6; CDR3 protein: CASSQTRVETQYF; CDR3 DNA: TGTGCCAGCAGCCAGACTAGGGTAGAGACCCAGTACTTC
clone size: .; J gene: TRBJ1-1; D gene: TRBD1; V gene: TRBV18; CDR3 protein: CASSPMGTGMNTEAFF; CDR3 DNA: TGTGCCAGCTCACCAATGGGGACAGGGATGAACACTGAAGCTTTCTTT
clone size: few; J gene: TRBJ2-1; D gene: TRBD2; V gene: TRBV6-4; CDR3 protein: CASSDTRLAGGGNEQFF; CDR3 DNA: TGTGCCAGCAGTGACACCCGACTAGCGGGGGGGGGCAATGAGCAGTTCTTC
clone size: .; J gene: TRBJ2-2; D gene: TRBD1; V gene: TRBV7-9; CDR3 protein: CSSSLPRQGVNTGELFF; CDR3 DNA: TGTTCCAGCAGCTTACCGCGACAGGGCGTGAACACCGGGGAGCTGTTTTTT
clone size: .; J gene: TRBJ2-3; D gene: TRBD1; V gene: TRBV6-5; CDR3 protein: CASTIDRGIEYF; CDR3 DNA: TGTGCCAGCACCATAGACAGGGGGATTGAGTATTTT
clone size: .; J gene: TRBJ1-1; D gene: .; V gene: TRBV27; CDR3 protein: CASSLFTGVGTEAFF; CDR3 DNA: TGTGCCAGCAGTTTATTCACGGGGGTGGGAACTGAAGCTTTCTTT
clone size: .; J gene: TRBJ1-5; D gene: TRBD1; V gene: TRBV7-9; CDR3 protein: CASSLEQGGGNQPQHF; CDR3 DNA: TGTGCCAGCAGCTTAGAACAGGGGGGCGGCAATCAGCCCCAGCATTTT
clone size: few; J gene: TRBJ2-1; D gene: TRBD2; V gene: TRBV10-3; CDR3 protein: CATETSGGLSSYNEQFF; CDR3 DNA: TGTGCCACCGAGACTAGCGGGGGCCTATCCTCATACAATGAGCAGTTCTTC
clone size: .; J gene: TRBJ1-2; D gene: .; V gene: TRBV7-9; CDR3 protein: CASSPPQGNYGYTF; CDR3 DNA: TGTGCCAGCAGCCCCCCGCAGGGAAACTATGGCTACACCTTC
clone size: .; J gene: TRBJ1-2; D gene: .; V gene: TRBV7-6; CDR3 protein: CASSLGAYGYTF; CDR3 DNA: TGTGCCAGCAGCTTAGGGGCCTATGGCTACACCTTC